The T cell receptor beta chain under discussion was sequenced for a study of T cells in Graves' hyperthyroidism and ophthalmopathy. Turning to the study itself: Peripheral blood specimens were obtained at initial diagnosis, prior to any treatment.

This clonotype was counted many times. Looked up from germline, CDR1 is DFQATT and CDR2 is SNEGSKA (reference sequence). V dropped 3 bases and J dropped 7; count of bases not matched to a gene: 11. The CDR3 sequence is 14 residues long. Researchers amplified the TCR beta CDR3 regions from RNA transcripts. When the TCR CDR3 underwent first-round RT-PCR, the HTBI primer set was used. TCRdb passed the multiplex PCR reads through MiXCR, listing each CDR3 protein once. The sample has 370,000 or so distinct CDR3 sequences; roughly 14% are singletons. The TCR was taken from a woman younger than 30 with Graves' hyperthyroidism that later progressed to Graves' ophthalmopathy. The rearrangement uses TRBV20-1 and TRBJ2-7, with 8 bases fitting TRBD1. The sample consisted of blood. The CDR3 region is CSARVAGGVEEQYF. The CDR3 region has the DNA TGCAGTGCTAGGGTTGCAGGGGGCGTGGAGGAGCAGTACTTC.